The 9 T cell receptor beta chains listed next were all sequenced from one sample in a study of shared clonotypes between healthy human individuals. Sequencing was performed with immunoSEQ multiplex PCR; in TCRdb, only in-frame clones are kept and a portion is missing. The sample carries 550,000 to 650,000 clones, about 95% recorded once. Naive CD8 cells lacked CD45RO and underwent positive selection for CCR7, leaving out terminally differentiated effector memory CD45RA+ cells. Material for sequencing was naive CD8+ T cells sorted from blood. All receptors come from a woman under 40 in good health.

The gene calls are TRBV13 and TRBJ1-1, with D possibly TRBD1 on 6 matching bases. The CDR3 totals 13 residues. Germline-derived CDR1 and CDR2 are PRHDT and FYEKMQ (reference sequence). The germline V and J ends were trimmed by 3 bases and 4 bases, with 9 bases remaining between them. The CDR3 is CASSFRGGTEAFF. The CDR3 DNA sequence: TGTGCCAGCAGCTTCAGGGGCGGCACTGAAGCTTTCTTT.

This rearrangement joins TRBV27 to TRBJ1-1, with 7 bases fitting TRBD1. Losses at the gene ends were 6 bases for V and 3 bases for J; bases not matched to a gene: 7. CDR1 and CDR2 (germline): MNHEY, SMNVEV (reference sequence). This CDR3 is 14 amino acids long. For the CDR3, the DNA is TGTGCCAGCAGCGGATACAGGGGAGACACTGAAGCTTTCTTT. It translates to CASSGYRGDTEAFF.

The V and J genes are TRBV28 and TRBJ2-7, with D perhaps matching TRBD1 or TRBD2 (5 bases each). The V and J ends lost 5 bases and 2 bases respectively, with 13 bases between them. Germline V gene lookup returns CDR1 MDHEN and CDR2 SYDVKM. The CDR3 length is 14 residues. This CDR3 reads CASSPGTETYEQYF. The CDR3 region has the DNA TGTGCCAGCAGTCCCGGGACGGAGACCTACGAGCAGTACTTC. Drawing the rest from reference TRBV28 and TRBJ2-7, the complete variable domain is DVKVTQSSRYLVKRTGEKVFLECVQDMDHENMFWYRQDPGLGLRLIYFSYDVKMKEKGDIPEGYSVSREKKERFSLILESASTNQTSMYLCASSPGTETYEQYFGPGTRLTVT.

V usage is TRBV5-4 and J usage is TRBJ2-3, with unresolved D. This CDR3 has 14 amino acids. CDR1 is SGHNT and CDR2 is YYREEE in the germline V gene (reference sequence). Trimming stripped 3 bases from V and 2 bases from J, with 10 bases between. For the CDR3, the DNA is TGTGCCAGCAGCTCACGATCCTTCACAGATACGCAGTATTTT. It is translated as CASSSRSFTDTQYF.

This clone has only one observation. The chain couples TRBV28 to TRBJ2-7, with 11 positions matching TRBD2. Germline CDR1 is MDHEN and CDR2 is SYDVKM. Trimming took 2 bases from V and 4 from J; bases not matched to a gene: 10. This CDR3 contains 17 residues. Written as DNA, the CDR3 is TGTGCCAGCAGTTTAAATATCGCGGCTAGCGGGGGGTACGAGCAGTACTTC. Translated, it gives CASSLNIAASGGYEQYF.

This clone was observed a single time. V is TRBV27 and J is TRBJ2-7, with D possibly matching TRBD1 (5 bases). The CDR3 length is 14 residues. Trimming removed 5 bases at V and 2 bases at J, with 13 bases between. Germline V gene data show CDR1 as MNHEY and CDR2 as SMNVEV (reference sequence). Here the CDR3 DNA reads TGTGCCAGCAGTCCAGACAGTTATACCTACGAGCAGTACTTC. This sequence encodes CASSPDSYTYEQYF.

The chain employs TRBV9 and TRBJ2-5; D unclear. The CDR3 spans 14 residues. The germline gives CDR1 SGDLS, CDR2 YYNGEE. V was shortened by 6 bases and J by 0 bases, with 12 bases between the two germline ends. The CDR3 DNA follows: TGTGCCAGCAACGGCGGAGACTACCAAGAGACCCAGTACTTC. This sequence encodes CASNGGDYQETQYF.

The chain employs TRBV13 and TRBJ2-7; the match to TRBD2 covers 12 bases. The CDR3 consists of 16 residues. The V segment lost 0 bases and the J segment 3 bases; nucleotides outside the gene matches: 3. Germline assignment: CDR1 PRHDT and CDR2 FYEKMQ (reference sequence). CDR3 sequence reads: CASSLGTSGSGYEQYF. CDR3 coding DNA: TGTGCCAGCAGCTTAGGGACTAGCGGGAGCGGCTACGAGCAGTACTTC. Combining the CDR3 with reference TRBV13 and TRBJ2-7 gives the whole variable domain AAGVIQSPRHLIKEKRETATLKCYPIPRHDTVYWYQQGPGQDPQFLISFYEKMQSDKGSIPDRFSAQQFSDYHSELNMSSLELGDSALYFCASSLGTSGSGYEQYFGPGTRLTVT.

This clone was recorded only once. The CDR3, as DNA: TGTGCCAGCACCCTAGAGGCTAGCGGGAGGAAAGATACGCAGTATTTT. It codes for CASTLEASGRKDTQYF. V is TRBV6-6 and J is TRBJ2-3, with TRBD2 identical over 11 bases. Germline CDR1 reads MNHNY; CDR2 reads SVGAGI (reference sequence). The trim removed 7 bases at V and 5 bases at J, leaving 11 bases unmatched. CDR3 length: 16 residues.